This entry describes one TCR beta chain. The V end was cut by 3 bases, the J end by 4 bases, with 3 bases between. The CDR3 sequence is 12 residues long. This sample stems from a study of blood T cell repertoires in COVID-19. As for the study in general: The analysed material was cDNA or gDNA that came from T cells, B-cell-depleted T cells, or PBMCs.

Generated by immunoSEQ multiplex PCR, the TCRdb table keeps only in-frame clones and is missing some. Of under 65,000 clones in the sample, approximately 80% were seen once. The receptor was derived from a woman aged 55-69 years with acute or convalescent COVID-19. The sequenced sample was peripheral blood. The genes are TRBV12-3 or TRBV12-4 and TRBJ2-2; no reliable D call. CDR3 region: CASSLATGELFF. The CDR3 coding sequence is TGTGCCAGCAGTTTGGCCACCGGGGAGCTGTTTTTT.